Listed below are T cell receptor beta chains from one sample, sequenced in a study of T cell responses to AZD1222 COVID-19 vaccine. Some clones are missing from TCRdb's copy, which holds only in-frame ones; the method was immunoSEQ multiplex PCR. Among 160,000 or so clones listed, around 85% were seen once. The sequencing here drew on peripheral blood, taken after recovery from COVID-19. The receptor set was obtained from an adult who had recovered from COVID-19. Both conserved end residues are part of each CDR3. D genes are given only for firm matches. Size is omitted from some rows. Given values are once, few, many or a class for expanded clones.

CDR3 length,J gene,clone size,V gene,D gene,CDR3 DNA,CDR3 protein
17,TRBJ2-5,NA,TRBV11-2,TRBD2,TGTGCCAGCAGCTTGGCGCCGGGCGGGAGGGCCGATGAGACCCAGTACTTC,CASSLAPGGRADETQYF
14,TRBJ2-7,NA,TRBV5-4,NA,TGTGCCAGCAGCTTGGGAGGGGCCGAGGCCGAGCAGTACTTC,CASSLGGAEAEQYF
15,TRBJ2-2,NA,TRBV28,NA,TGTGCCAGCGCCTCTAGTAAGAAGTTGACCGGGGAGCTGTTTTTT,CASASSKKLTGELFF
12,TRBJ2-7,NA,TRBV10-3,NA,TGTGCCATCAGGCAGGACTCCTACGAGCAGTACTTC,CAIRQDSYEQYF
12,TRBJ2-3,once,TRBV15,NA,TGTGCCACCAGCAGACAAATAGATACGCAGTATTTT,CATSRQIDTQYF
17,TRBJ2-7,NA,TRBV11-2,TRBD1,TGTGCCAGCAGCTTAGATTTAATACAGGGGTCCCCCTACGAGCAGTACTTC,CASSLDLIQGSPYEQYF
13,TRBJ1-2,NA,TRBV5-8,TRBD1,TGTGCCAGCAGCCGACAGGGGAACTATGGCTACACCTTC,CASSRQGNYGYTF
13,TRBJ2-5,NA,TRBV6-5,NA,TGTGCCAGCAGTTCCCGCCAGGGGGAGACCCAGTACTTC,CASSSRQGETQYF
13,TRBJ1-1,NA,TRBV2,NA,TGTGCCAGCAGTGTAGAGGAGGAACTAGAAGCTTTCTTT,CASSVEEELEAFF
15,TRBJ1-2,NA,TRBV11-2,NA,TGTGCCAGCAGCCCGACGGGAGGGCGGGACTATGGCTACACCTTC,CASSPTGGRDYGYTF
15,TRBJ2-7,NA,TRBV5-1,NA,TGCGCCAGCAGCTCGCGACTGGCCAGCTCCTACGAGCAGTACTTC,CASSSRLASSYEQYF
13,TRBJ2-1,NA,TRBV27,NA,TGTGCCAGCAGTTTATGGGGCTACAATGAGCAGTTCTTC,CASSLWGYNEQFF
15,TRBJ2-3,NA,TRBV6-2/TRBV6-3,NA,TGTGCCAGCAGCCTCCGGGACTTCAGCACAGATACGCAGTATTTT,CASSLRDFSTDTQYF
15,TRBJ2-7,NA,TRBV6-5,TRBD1,TGTGCCAGCATGCTAAGGGGGCGCGATACCTACGAGCAGTACTTC,CASMLRGRDTYEQYF
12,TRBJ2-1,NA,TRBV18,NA,TGTGCCAGCTCACCACCTCTCAATGAGCAGTTCTTC,CASSPPLNEQFF
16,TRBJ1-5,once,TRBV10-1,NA,TGCGCCAGCAGTGAGGGCAGCAGTTATAGCAATCAGCCCCAGCATTTT,CASSEGSSYSNQPQHF
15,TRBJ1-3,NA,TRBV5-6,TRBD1,TGTGCCAGCAGCTTACCGGGACAGGGGTTGAACACCATATATTTT,CASSLPGQGLNTIYF
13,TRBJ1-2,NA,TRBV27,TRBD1,TGTGCCAGCAAAGGGACAGCCACCTCGGGGTCCACCTTC,CASKGTATSGSTF
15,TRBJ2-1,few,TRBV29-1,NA,TGCAGCGTTGAACGGCTAGGTCGTAGTGACAATGAGCAGTTCTTC,CSVERLGRSDNEQFF
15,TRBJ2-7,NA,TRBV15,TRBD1,TGTGCCACCAGCAGAGACAGGGGGAGTTACTACGAGCAGTACTTC,CATSRDRGSYYEQYF
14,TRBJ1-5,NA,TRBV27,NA,TGTGCCAGCAGTTTGGCCAGGGAAAATCAGCCCCAGCATTTT,CASSLARENQPQHF
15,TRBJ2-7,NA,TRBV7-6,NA,TGTGCCAGCAGCTTCTCTGACTTTGCAGCCTACGAGCAGTACTTC,CASSFSDFAAYEQYF
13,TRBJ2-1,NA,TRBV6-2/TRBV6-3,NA,TGTGCCAGCAGCCTCGGACTGTGGAGTGAGCAGTTCTTC,CASSLGLWSEQFF
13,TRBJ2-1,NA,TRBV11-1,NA,TGTGCCAGCAGCCTCCTAGCCTACAATGAGCAGTTCTTC,CASSLLAYNEQFF
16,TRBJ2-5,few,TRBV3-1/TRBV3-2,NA,TGTGCCAGCAGCCAAGATACCGGGAGAGTTCAAGAGACCCAGTACTTC,CASSQDTGRVQETQYF
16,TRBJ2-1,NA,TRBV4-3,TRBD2,TGCGCCAGCAGCCAGGTCGAGCGGGGGGGCTACAATGAGCAGTTCTTC,CASSQVERGGYNEQFF
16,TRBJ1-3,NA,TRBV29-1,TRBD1,TGCAGCGTTGGCCACACTACAGGGGGCGTTGGAAACACCATATATTTT,CSVGHTTGGVGNTIYF
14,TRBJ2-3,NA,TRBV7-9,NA,TGTGCCAGCAGCTTAGCAACAGGGACAGATACGCAGTATTTT,CASSLATGTDTQYF
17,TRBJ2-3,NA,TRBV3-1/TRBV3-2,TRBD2,TGTGCCAGCAGCCAAGACGACGTAGCGGGGGAGGGAGATACGCAGTATTTT,CASSQDDVAGEGDTQYF
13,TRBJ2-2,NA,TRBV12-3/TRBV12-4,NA,TGTGCCAGCAGTTCCGAGGGCACCGGGGAGCTGTTTTTT,CASSSEGTGELFF
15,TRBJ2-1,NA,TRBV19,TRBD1,TGTGCCAGCACCAGACAGGGAGTCACCTACAATGAGCAGTTCTTC,CASTRQGVTYNEQFF
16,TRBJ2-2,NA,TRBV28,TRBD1,TGTGCCAGCAGTATGCTTCTACAGGGGGGCACCGGGGAGCTGTTTTTT,CASSMLLQGGTGELFF
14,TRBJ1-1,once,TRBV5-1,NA,TGCGCCAGCAGCGGATTACAGGGGAACACTGAAGCTTTCTTT,CASSGLQGNTEAFF
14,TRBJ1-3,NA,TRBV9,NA,TGTGCCAGCAGCGTACAAGGATGGGGAGACACCATATATTTT,CASSVQGWGDTIYF
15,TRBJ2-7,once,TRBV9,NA,TGTGCCAGCAGCCCGGTGGGAACTTCTCCTAGGGAGCAGTACTTC,CASSPVGTSPREQYF
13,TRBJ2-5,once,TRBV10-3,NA,TGTGCCATCAGTGGGGTGGACAGAGAGACCCAGTACTTC,CAISGVDRETQYF
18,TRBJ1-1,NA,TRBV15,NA,TGTGCCACCAGCAGAGATCCCGTAAGCAGCGGCAGGAACACTGAAGCTTTCTTT,CATSRDPVSSGRNTEAFF
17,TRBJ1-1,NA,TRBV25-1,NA,TGTGCCAGCAGCAACGAGGGCAGGGCGAGTGGGAACACTGAAGCTTTCTTT,CASSNEGRASGNTEAFF